Presented here are 17 T cell receptor beta chains from one specimen sequenced in a study of cytomegalovirus exposure and HLA in healthy donors. Generated by immunoSEQ multiplex PCR, the TCRdb table keeps only in-frame clones and is missing some. The sample includes about 190,000 clones, roughly 84% of them seen just once. Sequenced input: PBMCs. These receptors all stem from a man between 18 and 35 years old in good health and CMV-seropositive.

J is TRBJ1-1 and V is TRBV7-3; tentative D call: TRBD1 (6 bases). V gave up 1 base and J gave up 11 bases, with 11 bases separating them. Germline CDR1 is SGHTA and CDR2 is FQGTGA. The CDR3 loop spans 12 amino acids. The CDR3 loop reads CASSLSGGEAFF. In DNA, the CDR3 is TGTGCCAGCAGCTTAAGCGGGGGCGAGGCTTTCTTT.

J is TRBJ2-5 and V is TRBV7-8, with TRBD2 as a possible D gene (5 bases). Germline V gene sequence: CDR1 SGHVS, CDR2 FQNEAQ. Trimming took 6 bases from V and 1 from J, leaving 18 bases between them. The CDR3 length is 16 residues. Here the CDR3 reads CASSLSSAGSQETQYF. CDR3 sequence (DNA): TGTGCCAGCAGTTTATCCTCCGCGGGTTCCCAAGAGACCCAGTACTTC.

The rearrangement joins TRBV7-9 to TRBJ2-2, with D maybe TRBD1 (5 bases). Germline V gene lookup returns CDR1 SEHNR and CDR2 FQNEAQ (reference sequence). This CDR3 contains 15 residues. V was pared by 1 base and J by 1 base, with 7 bases between. The CDR3 DNA follows: TGTGCCAGCAGCTTAGTTACAGGGAACACCGGGGAGCTGTTTTTT. Protein sequence: CASSLVTGNTGELFF.

This chain links TRBV7-6 with TRBJ2-1; perhaps TRBD2 as D (6 bases). Trimming pared 6 bases from V and 2 bases from J, leaving 14 bases between. Germline V gene lookup returns CDR1 SGHVS and CDR2 FNYEAQ. The CDR3 contains 15 residues. The CDR3 reads CASRSGTGAYNEQFF. The CDR3 DNA reads as TGTGCCAGCAGGTCCGGGACGGGAGCCTACAATGAGCAGTTCTTC.

The chain employs TRBV21-1 and TRBJ2-3; the table calls TRBD2, which could not be checked here. TRBV21-1 is an annotated pseudogene. The length of the CDR3 is 15 residues. In DNA, the CDR3 is TGTGCCAGCGCCCATCGGGGGAGTAGGTCAGATACGCAGTATTTT. Its translation: CASAHRGSRSDTQYF.

This clone was observed a few times. The V call is TRBV6-4, the J call TRBJ2-1; no clear D gene. The CDR3 totals 14 residues. Germline-derived CDR1 and CDR2 are MRHNA and SNTAGT. Trimming pared 8 bases from V and 3 bases from J, leaving 14 bases between. This CDR3 reads CASARGDGYNEQFF. CDR3 in DNA: TGTGCCAGCGCCCGCGGTGACGGCTACAATGAGCAGTTCTTC.

The gene calls are TRBV5-1 and TRBJ2-1, with 7 bases aligning to TRBD1. The CDR3 contains 14 residues. Germline CDR1 and CDR2: SGHRS and YFSETQ. V lost 4 bases to trimming and J lost 7 bases; unmatched junction nucleotides: 8. In DNA form, the CDR3 reads TGCGCCAGCAGCCCTTGGACAGGAAGAAATGAGCAGTTCTTC. Protein sequence: CASSPWTGRNEQFF.

This clone was detected only a few times. In nucleotides, the CDR3 is TGTGCCAGTTCGGACAGGGGGCGGCAGCCCCAGCATTTT. The encoded protein is CASSDRGRQPQHF. This sequence joins TRBV19 and TRBJ1-5; 11 bases line up with TRBD1. The J segment lost 7 bases and the V segment lost 8 bases, leaving 4 bases of the junction unmatched. The germline CDR1 and CDR2 sequences are LNHDA and SQIVND (reference sequence). The CDR3 length is 13 residues.

The CDR3: CASSATTGEAYEQYF. CDR3 sequence (DNA): TGCGCCAGCAGCGCGACGACAGGGGAGGCCTACGAGCAGTACTTC. The V call is TRBV4-3, the J call TRBJ2-7, with 8 bases matching TRBD1. The CDR3 is 15 amino acids. J lost 2 bases, V lost 5 bases, and 8 bases had no gene match. The germline V gene encodes CDR1 LGHNA and CDR2 YSLEER.

This clone came up a few times. The chain joins TRBV7-2 to TRBJ2-7; tentative D call: TRBD1 (5 bases). Trimming pared 0 bases from V and 9 bases from J, leaving 9 bases between. This CDR3 is built from 12 residues. Germline V lookup: CDR1 SGHTA, CDR2 FQGNSA. This CDR3 reads CASSLAQGPQYF. The CDR3 bases are TGTGCCAGCAGCTTAGCTCAGGGCCCGCAGTACTTC.

This chain links TRBV30 with TRBJ2-2, with D tentatively TRBD2 (5 bases). The germline gives CDR1 GTSNPN, CDR2 SVGIG (reference sequence). The CDR3 extends over 15 amino acids. V lost 3 bases to trimming and J lost 7 bases, with 18 bases between them. The CDR3 region is CAWSPPGGYLGELFF. DNA for the CDR3: TGTGCCTGGAGCCCCCCCGGCGGGTATCTCGGGGAGCTGTTTTTT.

V and J are TRBV4-1 and TRBJ2-1; 10 nucleotides align to TRBD2. The CDR3 length is 18 residues. J was trimmed by 8 bases and V by 0 bases; bases with no gene match: 13. Germline V gene data show CDR1 as MGHRA and CDR2 as YSYEKL. The CDR3 loop is CASSQEGALAGAFDEQFF. The CDR3 DNA follows: TGCGCCAGCAGCCAAGAAGGAGCGCTAGCGGGAGCTTTCGATGAGCAGTTCTTC.

The V call is TRBV27, the J call TRBJ2-1, with TRBD2 matching 8 bases. After removal of 6 bases from V and 7 bases from J, the junction contained 17 bases not matched to a gene. Germline V gene lookup returns CDR1 MNHEY and CDR2 SMNVEV (reference sequence). This CDR3 spans 17 amino acids. In DNA form, the CDR3 reads TGTGCCAGCAGCCCGAACGGACTAGCAGGTCGTCGGAATGAGCAGTTCTTC. Encoded protein: CASSPNGLAGRRNEQFF.

This clone was seen a few times. The chain employs TRBV7-2 and TRBJ2-7; D uncertain. This CDR3 is 12 amino acids long. With 2 bases removed from V and 6 bases from J, the gap between germline ends came to 8 bases. CDR1 SGHTA and CDR2 FQGNSA come from the germline V gene. CDR3 loop: CASSLRGREQYF. The CDR3 bases are TGTGCCAGCAGCTTACGAGGCCGCGAGCAGTACTTC.

CDR3 sequence reads: CASSFTQGIGETQYF. The DNA for the CDR3 is TGCGCCAGCAGCTTTACCCAGGGCATAGGAGAGACCCAGTACTTC. The chain is built from TRBV5-1 and TRBJ2-5; D may be TRBD1 (5 bases). The CDR3 length is 15 residues. V gave up 2 bases and J gave up 4 bases, with 15 bases separating them. Germline lookup yields CDR1 SGHRS and CDR2 YFSETQ.

V and J are TRBV7-2 and TRBJ2-5, with D perhaps matching TRBD1 (6 bases). Germline-derived CDR1 and CDR2 are SGHTA and FQGNSA. The V and J ends lost 3 bases and 3 bases respectively, with 11 bases between them. The CDR3 totals 14 residues. CDR3 region: CASSFSRTEETQYF. CDR3 nucleotide sequence: TGTGCCAGCAGCTTTTCCCGGACAGAAGAGACCCAGTACTTC.

The CDR3 nucleotides read TGTGCCAGCAGTGAAAGTGGTCGGACTGAAGCTTTCTTT. It yields the protein CASSESGRTEAFF. J is TRBJ1-1 and V is TRBV25-1; D gene uncertain. The CDR3 extends over 13 amino acids. CDR1 is MGHDK and CDR2 is SYGVNS in the germline V gene. Trimming took 2 bases from V and 5 from J, leaving 9 bases between them.